The rows below give T cell receptor beta chains drawn from one sample of a study of radiation and T cells in renal cell carcinoma. The data were produced by immunoSEQ multiplex PCR, yet TCRdb's version contains in-frame clones alone and is incomplete. Among under 11,000 clones listed, 50% to 60% were seen once. The input for sequencing was tumor tissue, taken from a patient whose treatment was nephrectomy without radiotherapy. The receptors stem from a man aged 35 to 55 with renal cell carcinoma. Both conserved end residues are part of each CDR3. Each record gives: clone size, V gene, D gene, J gene, CDR3 protein, CDR3 DNA. A D gene is named only where the DNA matches it firmly. Clone size is stated in some rows and not others, as once, few, many or a class when expanded.

abundance: few; v_gene: TRBV11-3; d_gene: -; j_gene: TRBJ1-2; CDR3aa: CASSSRTDHIVF; CDR3nt: TGTGCCAGCAGCTCCCGGACGGATCATATAGTGTTT
abundance: few; v_gene: TRBV7-4; d_gene: -; j_gene: TRBJ2-7; CDR3aa: CASSLPPRAQYF; CDR3nt: TGTGCCAGCAGCCTGCCGCCTAGAGCGCAGTACTTC
abundance: -; v_gene: TRBV18; d_gene: -; j_gene: TRBJ2-3; CDR3aa: CASSPGNTDTQYF; CDR3nt: TGTGCCAGCTCACCAGGAAACACAGATACGCAGTATTTT
abundance: -; v_gene: TRBV6-1; d_gene: -; j_gene: TRBJ2-1; CDR3aa: CASSVQGSNNEQFF; CDR3nt: TGTGCCAGCAGTGTTCAGGGTTCGAACAATGAGCAGTTCTTC
abundance: -; v_gene: TRBV21-1; d_gene: -; j_gene: TRBJ1-2; CDR3aa: CASTKVGVGGYGYTF; CDR3nt: TGTGCCAGCACCAAAGTGGGAGTGGGGGGTTATGGCTACACCTTC
abundance: -; v_gene: TRBV4-2; d_gene: -; j_gene: TRBJ1-1; CDR3aa: CASSQEGLGTEAFF; CDR3nt: TGTGCCAGCAGCCAAGAAGGTTTGGGGACTGAAGCTTTCTTT
abundance: -; v_gene: TRBV6-5; d_gene: TRBD2; j_gene: TRBJ2-1; CDR3aa: CASTASGTDNEQFF; CDR3nt: TGTGCCAGCACCGCTAGCGGGACCGACAATGAGCAGTTCTTC
abundance: few; v_gene: TRBV28; d_gene: -; j_gene: TRBJ1-1; CDR3aa: CASSRQERNTEAFF; CDR3nt: TGTGCCAGCAGTAGACAGGAAAGGAACACTGAAGCTTTCTTT
abundance: -; v_gene: TRBV19; d_gene: -; j_gene: TRBJ1-5; CDR3aa: CASTYPGRGNQPQHF; CDR3nt: TGTGCCAGTACCTACCCCGGACGGGGCAATCAGCCCCAGCATTTT
abundance: -; v_gene: TRBV28; d_gene: -; j_gene: TRBJ1-2; CDR3aa: CASSLWGRGYGYTF; CDR3nt: TGTGCCAGCAGTTTATGGGGACGAGGCTATGGCTACACCTTC
abundance: -; v_gene: TRBV7-2; d_gene: -; j_gene: TRBJ2-3; CDR3aa: CASSLGWSTDTQYF; CDR3nt: TGTGCCAGCAGCTTAGGGTGGAGCACAGATACGCAGTATTTT
abundance: once; v_gene: TRBV6-1; d_gene: -; j_gene: TRBJ2-1; CDR3aa: CASSEHNEQFF; CDR3nt: TGTGCCAGCAGTGAACACAATGAGCAGTTCTTC
abundance: -; v_gene: TRBV18; d_gene: -; j_gene: TRBJ2-1; CDR3aa: CASSLRPYNEQFF; CDR3nt: TGTGCCAGCTCACTTAGGCCTTACAATGAGCAGTTCTTC
abundance: -; v_gene: TRBV6-4; d_gene: -; j_gene: TRBJ2-2; CDR3aa: CASSDSGDTGELFF; CDR3nt: TGTGCCAGCAGTGACTCGGGGGACACCGGGGAGCTGTTTTTT
abundance: few; v_gene: TRBV28; d_gene: TRBD1; j_gene: TRBJ1-1; CDR3aa: CASSRLNRGGNTEAFF; CDR3nt: TGTGCCAGCAGTCGACTGAACAGGGGAGGGAACACTGAAGCTTTCTTT
abundance: -; v_gene: TRBV5-1; d_gene: TRBD2; j_gene: TRBJ2-1; CDR3aa: CASSFLSAGMGWNEQFF; CDR3nt: TGCGCCAGCAGCTTCCTCTCAGCGGGAATGGGCTGGAATGAGCAGTTCTTC
abundance: -; v_gene: TRBV28; d_gene: -; j_gene: TRBJ2-2; CDR3aa: CASNGGSLTAGELFF; CDR3nt: TGTGCCAGCAACGGAGGCAGCCTAACTGCCGGGGAGCTGTTTTTT
abundance: -; v_gene: TRBV5-1; d_gene: -; j_gene: TRBJ2-7; CDR3aa: CASSLGAAYEQYF; CDR3nt: TGCGCCAGCAGCTTGGGTGCAGCCTACGAGCAGTACTTC
abundance: -; v_gene: TRBV5-6; d_gene: -; j_gene: TRBJ1-2; CDR3aa: CASSLRQEGYTF; CDR3nt: TGTGCCAGCAGCTTGCGTCAGGAGGGCTACACCTTC
abundance: -; v_gene: TRBV5-1; d_gene: TRBD2; j_gene: TRBJ2-5; CDR3aa: CASSGTSGRAEETQYF; CDR3nt: TGCGCCAGCAGCGGGACTAGCGGGAGGGCCGAGGAGACCCAGTACTTC
abundance: -; v_gene: TRBV19; d_gene: TRBD1; j_gene: TRBJ2-5; CDR3aa: CASSTGTGQETQYF; CDR3nt: TGTGCCAGTAGTACTGGGACAGGTCAAGAGACCCAGTACTTC
abundance: -; v_gene: TRBV27; d_gene: -; j_gene: TRBJ1-5; CDR3aa: CASRVRGEGQPQHF; CDR3nt: TGTGCCAGCAGGGTGAGGGGGGAGGGTCAGCCCCAGCATTTT
abundance: -; v_gene: TRBV10-3; d_gene: -; j_gene: TRBJ1-2; CDR3aa: CAISELVGGRGYTF; CDR3nt: TGTGCCATCAGTGAGCTGGTCGGCGGACGGGGCTACACCTTC
abundance: -; v_gene: TRBV25-1; d_gene: -; j_gene: TRBJ2-1; CDR3aa: CASSGHPPSGFYNEQFF; CDR3nt: TGTGCCAGCAGTGGACACCCCCCAAGCGGATTTTACAATGAGCAGTTCTTC
abundance: -; v_gene: TRBV19; d_gene: -; j_gene: TRBJ1-1; CDR3aa: CASSVRETEAFF; CDR3nt: TGTGCCAGTAGTGTTAGGGAAACTGAAGCTTTCTTT
abundance: -; v_gene: TRBV25-1; d_gene: TRBD2; j_gene: TRBJ2-2; CDR3aa: CASLAGANTGELFF; CDR3nt: TGTGCCAGTCTAGCGGGAGCGAACACCGGGGAGCTGTTTTTT